This T cell receptor (beta chain) was identified during a study of T cell responses to AZD1222 COVID-19 vaccine. The CDR3 runs 16 residues. Germline loops: CDR1 MNHEY, CDR2 SVGEGT. V dropped 4 bases and J dropped 5 bases, with 20 bases sitting between them. Profiling relied on immunoSEQ multiplex PCR, and the TCRdb table lists in-frame clones only, not all of them. Among approximately 60,000 clones, more than 70% were seen once, and the ten largest hold over 13%. This clone was detected only once. This TCR was recovered from an adult in good health. The rearrangement joins TRBV6-2 or TRBV6-3 to TRBJ1-2, with D hard to call. The input for sequencing was peripheral blood, taken on day 0 of AZD1222 vaccination. CDR3 protein: CASSSTRRGLGYGYTF. CDR3 in DNA: TGTGCCAGCAGTTCCACCAGGCGGGGATTGGGATATGGCTACACCTTC.